This TCR beta chain was obtained from a study of blood T cell repertoires in COVID-19. As for the study in general: From the United States, Italy and Spain came samples of acute and convalescent COVID-19.

Assay: immunoSEQ multiplex PCR; the TCRdb copy retains only in-frame clones and omits some. There are 99,000 or so clones in the sample; roughly 91% occur only once, and 5.1% lies in the top ten. The V end lost 4 bases, the J end lost 2 bases, and 21 bases lay between the germline ends. The CDR3 is 16 amino acids. Germline V lookup: CDR1 SQVTM, CDR2 ANQGSEA. Sequenced: peripheral blood. This sequence was found in a human donor in a cohort sampled during active COVID-19. This chain uses TRBV29-1 with TRBJ2-7; D possibly corresponds to TRBD1 (6 bases). The CDR3 DNA follows: TGCAGCGTTGTTAGTCCCCAAGGGGGTAAAGCCTACGAGCAGTACTTC. It codes for CSVVSPQGGKAYEQYF.